Below, 14 T cell receptor beta chains from the same sample are listed, as sequenced in a study of T cell responses to AZD1222 COVID-19 vaccine. Clones were sequenced by immunoSEQ multiplex PCR, and TCRdb holds only the in-frame ones, with some missing. The sample includes about 140,000 clones, about 90% of them seen just once. The input for sequencing was peripheral blood, taken 28 days after the second dose of the MenACWY control vaccine. All receptors derive from an adult who received the MenACWY meningococcal vaccine as a control.

The rearrangement uses TRBV6-5 and TRBJ2-3; D is perhaps TRBD1 (5 bases). The V end lost 2 bases, the J end lost 1 base, and 10 bases lay between the germline ends. The CDR3 runs to 15 residues. The germline V gene has CDR1 MNHEY and CDR2 SVGAGI. CDR3 loop: CASSYGKGGTDTQYF. The DNA for the CDR3 is TGTGCCAGCAGTTACGGCAAAGGGGGCACAGATACGCAGTATTTT.

The chain couples TRBV7-3 to TRBJ2-6; the D gene is possibly TRBD1 (7 bases). In germline, CDR1 is SGHTA, CDR2 FQGTGA. Trimming shortened V by 1 base and J by 1 base, and 11 bases separated the two germline ends. The CDR3 spans 17 residues. The DNA for the CDR3 is TGTGCCAGCAGCTTAAAGGGGGCGGGGTCTGGGGCCAACGTCCTGACTTTC. It translates to CASSLKGAGSGANVLTF.

This chain links TRBV28 with TRBJ1-5; D is uncertain. The ends were cut back, 5 bases at V and 5 bases at J, with 10 bases in the middle. Germline V gene sequence: CDR1 MDHEN, CDR2 SYDVKM. This CDR3 is 13 amino acids long. In DNA, the CDR3 is TGTGCCAGCAGTCTAAACACGGATCAGCCCCAGCATTTT. This translates into CASSLNTDQPQHF.

The rearrangement joins TRBV7-9 to TRBJ1-1; D gene uncertain. Germline values: CDR1 SEHNR, CDR2 FQNEAQ (reference sequence). V gave up 1 base and J gave up 0 bases, with 9 bases separating them. The CDR3 is 15 residues long. The CDR3 protein is CASSLEDPMNTEAFF. In DNA form, the CDR3 reads TGTGCCAGCAGCTTAGAAGACCCGATGAACACTGAAGCTTTCTTT.

This rearrangement joins TRBV5-8 to TRBJ2-1, with D unresolved. V was trimmed by 2 bases and J by 9 bases, leaving 6 bases between them. Germline assignment: CDR1 SGHTS and CDR2 YDEGEE. The CDR3 has 11 residues. The CDR3 nucleotides are TGTGCCAGCAGCTTCCATGCTGAGCAGTTCTTC. Amino acid sequence: CASSFHAEQFF.

This clone appeared a single time. The chain has TRBV28 and TRBJ1-1; D is unresolved. Germline values: CDR1 MDHEN, CDR2 SYDVKM. The CDR3 is 12 residues long. The germline V and J ends were trimmed by 3 bases and 5 bases, with 7 bases remaining between them. This CDR3 reads CASSFPGTEAFF. CDR3 coding DNA: TGTGCCAGCAGTTTCCCCGGGACTGAAGCTTTCTTT.

The chain couples TRBV7-3 to TRBJ2-1, with 14 nucleotides matching TRBD2. CDR1 and CDR2 from the germline V gene are SGHTA and FQGTGA. The CDR3 contains 18 residues. The ends lost 4 bases at V and 0 bases at J; junction bases unmatched: 5. This CDR3 reads CASSSGLAGVSSYNEQFF. CDR3 bases: TGTGCCAGCAGCTCGGGACTAGCGGGGGTGAGCTCCTACAATGAGCAGTTCTTC.

CDR3 coding DNA: TGTGCCAGCAGCCGTATGGGGGGCACCCAAGAGACCCAGTACTTC. Encoded protein: CASSRMGGTQETQYF. The chain recombines TRBV7-9 with TRBJ2-5; D may be TRBD1 or TRBD2 (6 bases each). V lost 5 bases and J lost 1, with 14 bases in between. The CDR3 consists of 15 residues. CDR1 is SEHNR, CDR2 FQNEAQ, per germline (reference sequence).

The chain is built from TRBV6-2 or TRBV6-3 and TRBJ2-1; 15 nucleotides match TRBD2. This CDR3 has 15 residues. CDR1 is MNHEY, CDR2 SVGEGT, per germline. The V segment lost 4 bases and the J segment 9 bases; nucleotides outside the gene matches: 4. The DNA of the CDR3 is TGTGCCAGCAGTTCTGGACTAGCGGGAGGGATTGAGCAGTTCTTC. Residues: CASSSGLAGGIEQFF.

This clone showed up just a few times. This rearrangement joins TRBV7-9 to TRBJ2-7, with D possibly TRBD1 on 5 matching bases. Trimming removed 5 bases from V and 2 bases from J, with 10 bases in between. This CDR3 spans 13 amino acids. Per germline, CDR1 SEHNR and CDR2 FQNEAQ (reference sequence). The CDR3 sequence is CASSLTDTYEQYF. The CDR3, as DNA: TGTGCCAGCAGCCTGACAGACACCTACGAGCAGTACTTC.

The gene calls are TRBV29-1 and TRBJ1-1, with no clear D. Germline V lookup: CDR1 SQVTM, CDR2 ANQGSEA. V was shortened by 2 bases and J by 7 bases, with 11 bases between the two germline ends. This CDR3 has 12 amino acids. Written as DNA, the CDR3 is TGCAGCGTTGAAAGTCTCACAAATGAAGCTTTCTTT. Amino acids: CSVESLTNEAFF. The entire variable domain, with the rest obtained from reference TRBV29-1 and TRBJ1-1, is as follows: SAVISQKPSRDICQRGTSLTIQCQVDSQVTMMFWYRQQPGQSLTLIATANQGSEATYESGFVIDKFPISRPNLTFSTLTVSNMSPEDSSIYLCSVESLTNEAFFGQGTRLTVV.

The chain joins TRBV11-1 to TRBJ2-3, with D hard to call. Trimming took 4 bases from V and 5 from J, leaving 13 bases between them. This CDR3 region has 14 residues. Germline V gene lookup returns CDR1 SGHAT and CDR2 FQDESV (reference sequence). The CDR3 loop is CASSSEYRVDTQYF. For the CDR3, the DNA is TGTGCCAGCAGCTCTGAATATAGGGTAGATACGCAGTATTTT. Supplemented by reference TRBV11-1 and TRBJ2-3, the full variable domain reads EAEVAQSPRYKITEKSQAVAFWCDPISGHATLYWYRQILGQGPELLVQFQDESVVDDSQLPKDRFSAERLKGVDSTLKIQPAELGDSAMYLCASSSEYRVDTQYFGPGTRLTVL.

This clone came up once. CDR3 sequence (DNA): TGTGCCAGCAATCAAAATAGCAATCAGCCCCAGCATTTT. Its protein is CASNQNSNQPQHF. V is TRBV19 and J is TRBJ1-5, with D hard to call. The CDR3 covers 13 residues. Germline CDR1 reads LNHDA; CDR2 reads SQIVND (reference sequence). V lost 9 bases to trimming and J lost 0 bases, with 9 bases between them.

V usage is TRBV5-6 and J usage is TRBJ2-2; D unclear. Per germline, CDR1 SGHDT and CDR2 YYEEEE. This CDR3 has 13 amino acids. Trimming pared 2 bases from V and 5 bases from J, leaving 7 bases between. DNA for the CDR3: TGTGCCAGCAGCTTCCAGAGGACCGGGGAGCTGTTTTTT. It encodes CASSFQRTGELFF.